This T cell receptor (beta chain) was sequenced in a study of cytomegalovirus exposure and HLA in healthy donors. Remarks on this clone: What it recognizes is unknown.

The PCR contained 60 Vbeta and 13 Jbeta primers. Clones were sequenced by immunoSEQ multiplex PCR, and TCRdb holds only the in-frame ones, with some missing. The table records approximately 150,000 clones, 65% to 80% of them present only once. The V gene's germline CDR1 is LNHNV and CDR2 YYDKDF (reference sequence). The CDR3 loop spans 15 amino acids. Trimming stripped 3 bases from V and 0 bases from J, with 11 bases between. Overall study results and limits: As a later analysis revealed, most CMV-associated TCR beta chains appeared HLA-restricted. In a later analysis, V- and J-gene trimming of beta chains associated with a DCLRE1C missense variant, replicated independently. Sequencing likely caused a cluster of highly shared sequence variants. The only immune exposure information that was available was CMV serostatus.

This receptor was identified in a male donor in good health and CMV-seronegative. The sequenced sample consisted of PBMCs. This chain joins TRBV15 and TRBJ2-5; D is possibly TRBD1 (6 bases). This CDR3 reads CATSRTGVYQETQYF. CDR3 DNA: TGTGCCACCAGCAGGACAGGTGTGTACCAAGAGACCCAGTACTTC.